This T cell receptor beta chain comes out of a study of blood T cell repertoires in COVID-19 (dated by TCRdb to about 2020). Context from the whole study: The collaborator samples originated in the United States, Italy and Spain and spanned the acute and convalescent phases of COVID-19. The dataset comprised deeply sampled blood TCRbeta repertoires from subjects exposed to, actively infected with, or recovered from COVID-19. A de-identified subject ID, COVID-19 status, age in years and sex were almost always included in the sample metadata. HLA class I and class II types, where available, came from metadata supplied by the sample provider rather than from assay-based typing. Samples were obtained from the ongoing ImmuneRACE study (first 160 participants) and from 1,000 to 1,500 subjects provided by 6 global collaborators. The repertoires were released in a freely available public database intended as a resource for research on the immune response to SARS-CoV-2. The material from the prospective study consisted of cDNA or gDNA derived from T cells, B-cell-depleted T cells, or PBMCs. Summary of the overall study and its limitations: How much clinical and demographic metadata was included differed by source and by participant, and the metadata was provided uncurated.

The immunoSEQ Assay, a bias-controlled multiplex PCR, was used to amplify TCRbeta CDR3 regions from genomic DNA. The source study handled its data this way. Within the assay, amplification of reference gene primers was used to estimate how many nucleated cells each sample contained. To quantify the absolute abundance of each unique TCRbeta CDR3 rearrangement, sequence reads were collapsed and filtered. For each sample, productive Simpson clonality was calculated by taking the square root of Simpson's diversity index across productive rearrangements. This immuneACCESS table, as held by TCRdb, lists in-frame sequences with V and J called but not all clones. Of the missing ones, under half trace to an unresolved V gene in checked studies; the others have no known cause. V, J and clone size are those of that table, while D and trimming were read from the DNA. The sample profile shows around 310,000 clones; about nine tenths of them were found once. The ten largest clones represent roughly a tenth of the sample.

In regard to this clone: The antigen this receptor binds is unknown. No base qualities exist here, and no much larger clone lies one base off it.

Enrolling through a virtual design, the prospective study's participants ranged in age from roughly 18 to 95 years and lived across roughly 24 United States geographic areas. In the prospective study, participants were assigned to cohorts based on the clinical history participants reported in a screening survey and a study questionnaire. ImmuneRACE Cohort 3 recovered participants were defined by two consecutive negative NP/OP PCR tests, healthcare professional clearance, or symptom resolution. In the prospective study, whole blood, serum and a nasopharyngeal or oropharyngeal swab were collected from each participant by mobile phlebotomists. Prospective study participants could optionally give additional blood draws and questionnaires over a roughly two-month period. Before DNA extraction, blood samples from the prospective study were shipped at room temperature or frozen. The CDR3 covers 9 residues, taking in both the cysteine and the phenylalanine. The kept DNA is CDR3 alone, 27 bases in frame from the first base. The germline V gene (reference sequence) gives CDR1 as DFQATT and CDR2 as SNEGSKA. V gives up 5 bases and J gives up 12 bases, and the segment between their germline ends measures 10 bases.

The sample consisted of PBMCs or T cells enriched from blood (not recorded which). This sequence was found in a woman aged 25 to 39 who had recovered from COVID-19. The chain is assembled from TRBV20-1 and TRBJ1-2, and the D gene may be TRBD1, 5 bases matching. In nucleotides, the sequence is TGCAGTGCTGGACACTTGCACACCTTC. Translation gives CSAGHLHTF.